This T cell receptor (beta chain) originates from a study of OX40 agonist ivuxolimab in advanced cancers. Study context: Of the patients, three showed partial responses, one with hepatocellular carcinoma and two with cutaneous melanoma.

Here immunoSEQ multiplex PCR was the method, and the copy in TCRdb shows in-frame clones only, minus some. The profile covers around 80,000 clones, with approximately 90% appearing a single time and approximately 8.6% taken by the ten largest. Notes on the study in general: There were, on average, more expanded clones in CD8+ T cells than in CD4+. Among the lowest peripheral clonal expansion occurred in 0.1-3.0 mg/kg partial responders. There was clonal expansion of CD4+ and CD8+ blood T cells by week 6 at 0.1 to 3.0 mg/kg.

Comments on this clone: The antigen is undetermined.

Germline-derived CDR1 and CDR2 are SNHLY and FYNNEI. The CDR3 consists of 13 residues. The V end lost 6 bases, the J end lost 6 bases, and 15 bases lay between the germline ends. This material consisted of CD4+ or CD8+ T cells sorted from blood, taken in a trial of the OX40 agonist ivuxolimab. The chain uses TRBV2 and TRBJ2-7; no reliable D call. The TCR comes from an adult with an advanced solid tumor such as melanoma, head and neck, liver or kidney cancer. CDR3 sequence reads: CASREPDTLEQYF. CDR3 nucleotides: TGTGCCAGCAGGGAACCCGACACCCTCGAGCAGTACTTC.